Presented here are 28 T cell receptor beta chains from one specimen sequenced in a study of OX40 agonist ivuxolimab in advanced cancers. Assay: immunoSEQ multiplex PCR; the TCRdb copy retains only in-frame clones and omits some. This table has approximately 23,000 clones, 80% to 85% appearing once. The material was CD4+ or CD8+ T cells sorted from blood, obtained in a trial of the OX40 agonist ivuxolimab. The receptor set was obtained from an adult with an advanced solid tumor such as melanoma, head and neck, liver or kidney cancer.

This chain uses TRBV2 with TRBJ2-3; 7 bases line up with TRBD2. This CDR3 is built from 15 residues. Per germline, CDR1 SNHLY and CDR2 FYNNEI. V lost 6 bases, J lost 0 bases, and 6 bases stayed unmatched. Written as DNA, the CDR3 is TGTGCCAGCAGCCCCAGCGGGATAAGCACAGATACGCAGTATTTT. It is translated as CASSPSGISTDTQYF.

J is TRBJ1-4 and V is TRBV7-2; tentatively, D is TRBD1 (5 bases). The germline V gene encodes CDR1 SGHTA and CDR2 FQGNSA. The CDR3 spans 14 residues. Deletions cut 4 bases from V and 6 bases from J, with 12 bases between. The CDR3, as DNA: TGTGCCAGCAGCTACAGGAAAGGGGATGAAAAACTGTTTTTT. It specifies CASSYRKGDEKLFF.

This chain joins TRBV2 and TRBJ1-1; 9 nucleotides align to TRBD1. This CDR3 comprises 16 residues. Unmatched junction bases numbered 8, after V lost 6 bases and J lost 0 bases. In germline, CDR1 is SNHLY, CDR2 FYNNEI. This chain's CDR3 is CASRVGQGSMNTEAFF. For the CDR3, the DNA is TGTGCCAGCAGGGTAGGACAGGGGAGTATGAACACTGAAGCTTTCTTT.

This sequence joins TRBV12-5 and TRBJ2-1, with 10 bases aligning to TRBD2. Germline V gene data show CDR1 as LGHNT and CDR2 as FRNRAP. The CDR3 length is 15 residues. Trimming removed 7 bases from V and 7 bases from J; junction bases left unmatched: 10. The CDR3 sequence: CASALAGAPRNEQFF. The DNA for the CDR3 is TGTGCTAGTGCCCTAGCGGGGGCCCCACGTAATGAGCAGTTCTTC.

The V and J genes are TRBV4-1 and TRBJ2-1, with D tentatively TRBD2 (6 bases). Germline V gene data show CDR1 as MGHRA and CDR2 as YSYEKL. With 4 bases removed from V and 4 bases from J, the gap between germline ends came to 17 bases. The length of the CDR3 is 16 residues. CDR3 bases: TGCGCCAGCAGCCCTCTCGAGGGGCGGGGTTACAATGAGCAGTTCTTC. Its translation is CASSPLEGRGYNEQFF.

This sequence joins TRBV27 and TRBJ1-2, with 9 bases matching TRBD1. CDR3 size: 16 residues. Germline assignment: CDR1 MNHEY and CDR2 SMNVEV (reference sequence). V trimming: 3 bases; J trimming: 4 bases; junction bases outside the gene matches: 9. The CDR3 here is CASSLEDRGNLYGYTF. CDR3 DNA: TGTGCCAGCAGTTTGGAGGACAGGGGAAACCTCTATGGCTACACCTTC.

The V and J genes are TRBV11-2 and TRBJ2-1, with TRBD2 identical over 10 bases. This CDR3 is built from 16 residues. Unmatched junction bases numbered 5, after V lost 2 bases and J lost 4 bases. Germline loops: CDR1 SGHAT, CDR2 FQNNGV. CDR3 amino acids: CASSLIASGGYNEQFF. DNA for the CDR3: TGTGCCAGCAGCTTAATAGCTAGCGGGGGATACAATGAGCAGTTCTTC.

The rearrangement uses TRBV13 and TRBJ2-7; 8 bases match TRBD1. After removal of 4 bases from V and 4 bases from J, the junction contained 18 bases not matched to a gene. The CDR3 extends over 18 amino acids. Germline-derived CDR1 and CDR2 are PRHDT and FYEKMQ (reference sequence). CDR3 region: CASSSRTGSSGGYYEQYF. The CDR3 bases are TGTGCCAGCAGCTCCAGGACAGGGAGTAGCGGAGGTTATTACGAGCAGTACTTC.

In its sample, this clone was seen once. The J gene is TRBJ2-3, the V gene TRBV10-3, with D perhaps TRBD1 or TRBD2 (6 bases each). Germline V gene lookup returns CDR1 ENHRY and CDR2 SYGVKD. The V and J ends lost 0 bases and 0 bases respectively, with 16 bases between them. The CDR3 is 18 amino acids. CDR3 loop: CAISESMGTSGSTDTQYF. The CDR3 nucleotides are TGTGCCATCAGTGAGTCGATGGGGACAAGCGGGAGCACAGATACGCAGTATTTT.

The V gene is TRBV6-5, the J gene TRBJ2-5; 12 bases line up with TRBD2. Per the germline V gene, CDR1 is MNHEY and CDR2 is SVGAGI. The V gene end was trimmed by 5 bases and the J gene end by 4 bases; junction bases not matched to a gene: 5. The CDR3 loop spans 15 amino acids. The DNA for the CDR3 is TGTGCCAGCAGTCTGACTAGCGGGAGAGGAGAGACCCAGTACTTC. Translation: CASSLTSGRGETQYF.

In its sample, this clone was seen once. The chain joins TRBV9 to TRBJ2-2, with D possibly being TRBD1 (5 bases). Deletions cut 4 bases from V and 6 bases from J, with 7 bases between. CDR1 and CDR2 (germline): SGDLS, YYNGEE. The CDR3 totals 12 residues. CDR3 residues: CASSQGSGELFF. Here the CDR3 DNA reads TGTGCCAGCAGCCAGGGTTCCGGGGAGCTGTTTTTT.

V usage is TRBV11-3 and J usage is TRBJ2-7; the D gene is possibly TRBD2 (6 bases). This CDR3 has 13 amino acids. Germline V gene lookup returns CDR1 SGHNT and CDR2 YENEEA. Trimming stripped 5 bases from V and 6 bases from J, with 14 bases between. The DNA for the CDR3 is TGTGCCAGCAGCCGGGGGACGGTTGGCGAGCAGTACTTC. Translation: CASSRGTVGEQYF.

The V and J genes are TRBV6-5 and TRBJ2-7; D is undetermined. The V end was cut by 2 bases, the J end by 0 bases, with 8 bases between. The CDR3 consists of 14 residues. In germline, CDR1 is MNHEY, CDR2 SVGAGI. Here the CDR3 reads CASSYRESSYEQYF. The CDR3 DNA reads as TGTGCCAGCAGTTACCGTGAGAGCTCCTACGAGCAGTACTTC.

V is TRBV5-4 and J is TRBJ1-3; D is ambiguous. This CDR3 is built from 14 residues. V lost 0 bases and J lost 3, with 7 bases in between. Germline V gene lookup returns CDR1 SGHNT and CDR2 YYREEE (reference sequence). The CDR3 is CASSLGQIGNTIYF. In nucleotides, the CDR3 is TGTGCCAGCAGCTTGGGGCAGATTGGAAACACCATATATTTT.

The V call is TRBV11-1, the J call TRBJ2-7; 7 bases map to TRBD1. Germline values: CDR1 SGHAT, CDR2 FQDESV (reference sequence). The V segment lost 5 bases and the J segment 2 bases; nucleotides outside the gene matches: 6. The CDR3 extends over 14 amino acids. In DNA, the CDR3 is TGTGCCAGCAGCCGCCGGGACAGACCCTACGAGCAGTACTTC. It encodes CASSRRDRPYEQYF.

The CDR3 loop is CASSMTGYSNQPQHF. The CDR3 DNA reads as TGTGCCAGTAGTATGACCGGGTATAGCAATCAGCCCCAGCATTTT. This rearrangement joins TRBV19 to TRBJ1-5, with D unclear. CDR3 length: 15 amino acids. Trimming stripped 3 bases from V and 0 bases from J, with 9 bases between. Germline V gene sequence: CDR1 LNHDA, CDR2 SQIVND (reference sequence).

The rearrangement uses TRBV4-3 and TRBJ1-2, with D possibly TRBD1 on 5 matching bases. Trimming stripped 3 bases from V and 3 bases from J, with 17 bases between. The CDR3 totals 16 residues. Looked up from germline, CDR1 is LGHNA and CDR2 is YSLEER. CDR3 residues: CASSQDRGGRYYGYTF. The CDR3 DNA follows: TGCGCCAGCAGCCAGGACCGGGGCGGGAGGTACTATGGCTACACCTTC.

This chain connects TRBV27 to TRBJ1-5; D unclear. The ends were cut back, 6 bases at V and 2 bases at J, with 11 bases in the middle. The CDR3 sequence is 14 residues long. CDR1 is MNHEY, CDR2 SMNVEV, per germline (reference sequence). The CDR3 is CASSPVVGNQPQHF. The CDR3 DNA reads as TGTGCCAGCAGCCCGGTGGTGGGCAATCAGCCCCAGCATTTT.

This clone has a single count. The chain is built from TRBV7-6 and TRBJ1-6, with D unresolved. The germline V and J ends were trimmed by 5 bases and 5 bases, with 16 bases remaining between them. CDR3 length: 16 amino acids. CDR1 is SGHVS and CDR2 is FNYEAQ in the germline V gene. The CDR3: CASSPKGTSDNSPLHF. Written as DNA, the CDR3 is TGTGCCAGCAGCCCCAAAGGTACCTCGGATAATTCACCCCTCCACTTT.

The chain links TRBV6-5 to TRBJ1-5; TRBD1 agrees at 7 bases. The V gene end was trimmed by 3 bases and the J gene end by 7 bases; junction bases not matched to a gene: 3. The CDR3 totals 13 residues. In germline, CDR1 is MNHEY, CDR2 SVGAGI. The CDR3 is CASSYNRGQPQHF. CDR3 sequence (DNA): TGTGCCAGCAGTTATAACAGGGGACAGCCCCAGCATTTT.

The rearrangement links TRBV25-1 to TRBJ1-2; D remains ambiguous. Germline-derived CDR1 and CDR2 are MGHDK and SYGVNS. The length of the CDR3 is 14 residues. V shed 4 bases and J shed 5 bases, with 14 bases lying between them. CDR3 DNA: TGTGCCAGCAGTGGGCCCGGGAGAAGGTATGGCTACACCTTC. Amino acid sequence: CASSGPGRRYGYTF.

For the CDR3, the DNA is TGTGCCAGCAGCTTATGGGGCTCGCACGAGCAGTACTTC. Amino acid sequence: CASSLWGSHEQYF. The J gene is TRBJ2-7, the V gene TRBV7-9, with D possibly being TRBD1 (5 bases). The V end lost 2 bases, the J end lost 5 bases, and 10 bases lay between the germline ends. CDR1 is SEHNR, CDR2 FQNEAQ, per germline (reference sequence). There are 13 residues in the CDR3.

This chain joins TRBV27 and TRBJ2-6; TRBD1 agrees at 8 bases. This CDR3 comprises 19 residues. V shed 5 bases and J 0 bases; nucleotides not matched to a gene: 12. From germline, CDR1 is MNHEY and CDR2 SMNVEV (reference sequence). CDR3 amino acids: CASSPRGRDTYSGANVLTF. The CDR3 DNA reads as TGTGCCAGCAGTCCCAGGGGGCGGGACACTTACTCTGGGGCCAACGTCCTGACTTTC.

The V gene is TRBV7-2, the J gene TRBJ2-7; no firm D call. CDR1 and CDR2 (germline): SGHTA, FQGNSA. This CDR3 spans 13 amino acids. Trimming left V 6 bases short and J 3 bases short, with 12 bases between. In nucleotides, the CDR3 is TGTGCCAGCAGAGGAACCCTTGGCTACGAGCAGTACTTC. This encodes CASRGTLGYEQYF.

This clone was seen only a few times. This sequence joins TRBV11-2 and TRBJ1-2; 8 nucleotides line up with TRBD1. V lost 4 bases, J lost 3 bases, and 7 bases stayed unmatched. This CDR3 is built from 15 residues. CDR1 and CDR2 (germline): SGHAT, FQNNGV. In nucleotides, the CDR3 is TGTGCCAGCAGCTATTCCAGGGGGCTGGACTATGGCTACACCTTC. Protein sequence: CASSYSRGLDYGYTF.

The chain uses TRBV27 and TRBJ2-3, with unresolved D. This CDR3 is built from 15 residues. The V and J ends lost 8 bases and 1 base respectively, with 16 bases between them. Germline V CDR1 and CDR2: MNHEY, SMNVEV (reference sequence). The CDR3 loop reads CASSITPKGTDTQYF. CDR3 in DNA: TGTGCCAGCTCGATTACCCCTAAAGGCACAGATACGCAGTATTTT.

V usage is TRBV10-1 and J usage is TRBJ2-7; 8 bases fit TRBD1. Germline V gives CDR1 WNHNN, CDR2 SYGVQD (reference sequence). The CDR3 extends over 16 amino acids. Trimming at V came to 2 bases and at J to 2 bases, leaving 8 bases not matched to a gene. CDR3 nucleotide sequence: TGCGCCAGCAGTGAGCTCCGGGACAGGTACCCCTACGAGCAGTACTTC. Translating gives CASSELRDRYPYEQYF.

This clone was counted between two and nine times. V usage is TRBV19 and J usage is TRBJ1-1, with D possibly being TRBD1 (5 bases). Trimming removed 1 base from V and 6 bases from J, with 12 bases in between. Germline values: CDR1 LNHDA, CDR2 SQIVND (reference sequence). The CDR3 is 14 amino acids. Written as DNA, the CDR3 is TGTGCCAGTAGTATAGGAGGGGCCCATTCTGAAGCTTTCTTT. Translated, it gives CASSIGGAHSEAFF. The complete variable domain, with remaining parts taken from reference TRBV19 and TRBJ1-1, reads DGGITQSPKYLFRKEGQNVTLSCEQNLNHDAMYWYRQDPGQGLRLIYYSQIVNDFQKGDIAEGYSVSREKKESFPLTVTSAQKNPTAFYLCASSIGGAHSEAFFGQGTRLTVV.